This TCR beta chain was recovered during a study of cytotoxic CD8 clonotypes in ibrutinib-treated CLL. Findings of the study overall: With treatment, public clonotypes, which were uncommon, either contracted or remained stable. At the start, clonality exceeded age-matched healthy donors and followed circulating CD8+ T-cell counts.

Only in-frame clones appear in the TCRdb table, and some are missing; sequencing was by immunoSEQ multiplex PCR. This table holds about 200,000 clones, around 75% found once. Note on this clone: The target antigen is unknown.

Germline CDR1 and CDR2: GTSNPN and SVGIG (reference sequence). The CDR3 length is 12 residues. V dropped 0 bases and J dropped 7 bases, with 9 bases sitting between them. The origin of this receptor is a human donor with chronic lymphocytic leukemia. The specimen was PBMCs, collected after 12 months of ibrutinib treatment. V and J are TRBV30 and TRBJ2-5, with D tentatively TRBD1 (5 bases). The CDR3 protein is CAWSVVGATQYF. The CDR3 nucleotides read TGTGCCTGGAGTGTTGTAGGGGCGACCCAGTACTTC.